The 5 T cell receptor beta chains below come from one sample, sequenced in a study of cytomegalovirus exposure and HLA in healthy donors. Primers for the PCR totalled 60 Vbeta and 13 Jbeta. Sequenced by immunoSEQ multiplex PCR; TCRdb stores in-frame clones only, minus some. The sample has about 82,000 clones; about 80% are singletons. Sequencing was performed on PBMCs. These receptors all stem from a man aged 45-60 years in good health and CMV-seronegative.

The CDR3 nucleotides are TGTGCCAGCGCAAGACAGACTAATGAAAAACTGTTTTTT. It specifies CASARQTNEKLFF. This sequence joins TRBV18 and TRBJ1-4; possibly TRBD1 for D (5 bases). Looked up from germline, CDR1 is KGHSH and CDR2 is LQKENI. V was pared by 8 bases and J by 2 bases, with 9 bases between. This CDR3 spans 13 amino acids.

This sequence joins TRBV18 and TRBJ1-1, with D possibly TRBD1 on 6 matching bases. Trimming cost V 3 bases and J 4 bases, with 15 bases left between them. This CDR3 comprises 15 residues. The germline CDR1 and CDR2 sequences are KGHSH and LQKENI. The CDR3 bases are TGTGCCAGCTCACCGTTCGGGGGCGGGGGCACTGAAGCTTTCTTT. Its translation: CASSPFGGGGTEAFF.

The V call is TRBV6-6, the J call TRBJ2-7; 8 bases map to TRBD1. Trimming cost V 5 bases and J 6 bases; bases outside gene matches: 12. Germline lookup yields CDR1 MNHNY and CDR2 SVGAGI (reference sequence). The CDR3 is 15 residues long. The CDR3: CASSNTGGFSTEQYF. DNA for the CDR3: TGTGCCAGCAGTAACACAGGGGGGTTCTCCACCGAGCAGTACTTC.

J is TRBJ2-1 and V is TRBV9, with 7 bases fitting TRBD1. The CDR3 extends over 14 amino acids. Germline CDR1 and CDR2: SGDLS and YYNGEE. V lost 4 bases to trimming and J lost 8 bases; unmatched junction nucleotides: 9. CDR3 protein: CASSRAGQADEQFF. Written as DNA, the CDR3 is TGTGCCAGCAGCAGAGCAGGACAGGCCGATGAGCAGTTCTTC. Full variable domain (remainder filled in from reference TRBV9 and TRBJ2-1): DSGVTQTPKHLITATGQRVTLRCSPRSGDLSVYWYQQSLDQGLQFLIQYYNGEERAKGNILERFSAQQFPDLHSELNLSSLELGDSALYFCASSRAGQADEQFFGPGTRLTVL.

V usage is TRBV11-2 and J usage is TRBJ1-4; 9 bases are a match to TRBD1. CDR1 and CDR2 from the germline V gene are SGHAT and FQNNGV. CDR3 length: 16 residues. V lost 6 bases to trimming and J lost 3 bases; unmatched junction nucleotides: 8. CDR3 amino acids: CASSRQGGGANEKLFF. The CDR3 nucleotides read TGTGCCAGCAGTCGACAGGGGGGCGGGGCTAATGAAAAACTGTTTTTT.